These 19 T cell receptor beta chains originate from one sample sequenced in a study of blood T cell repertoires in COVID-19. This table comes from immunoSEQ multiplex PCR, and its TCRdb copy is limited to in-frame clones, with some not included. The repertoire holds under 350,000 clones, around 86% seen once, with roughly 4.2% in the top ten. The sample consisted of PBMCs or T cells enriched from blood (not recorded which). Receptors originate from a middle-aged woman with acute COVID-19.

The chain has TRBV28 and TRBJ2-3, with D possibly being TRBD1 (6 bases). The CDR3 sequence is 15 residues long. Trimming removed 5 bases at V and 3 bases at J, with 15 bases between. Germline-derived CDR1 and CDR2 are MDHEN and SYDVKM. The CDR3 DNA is TGTGCCAGCAGTCCCCGAGTCACAGGGACAGATACGCAGTATTTT. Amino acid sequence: CASSPRVTGTDTQYF.

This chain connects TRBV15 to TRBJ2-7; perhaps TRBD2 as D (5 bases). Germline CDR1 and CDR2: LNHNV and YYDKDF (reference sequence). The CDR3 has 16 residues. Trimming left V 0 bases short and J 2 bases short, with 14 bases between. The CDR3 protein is CATSRELPGSPYEQYF. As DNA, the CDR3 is TGTGCCACCAGCAGAGAACTCCCGGGGTCACCCTACGAGCAGTACTTC.

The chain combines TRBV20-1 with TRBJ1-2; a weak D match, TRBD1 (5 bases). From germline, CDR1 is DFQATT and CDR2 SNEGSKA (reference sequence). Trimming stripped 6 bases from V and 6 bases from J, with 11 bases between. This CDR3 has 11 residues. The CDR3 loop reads CSARQTNGYTF. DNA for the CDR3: TGCAGTGCCCGACAGACAAATGGCTACACCTTC.

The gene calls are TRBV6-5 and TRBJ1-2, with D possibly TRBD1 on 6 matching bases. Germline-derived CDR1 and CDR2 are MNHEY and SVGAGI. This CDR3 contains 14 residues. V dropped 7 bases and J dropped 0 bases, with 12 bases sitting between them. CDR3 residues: CASMSTGSNYGYTF. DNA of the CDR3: TGTGCCAGCATGTCGACAGGCTCTAACTATGGCTACACCTTC.

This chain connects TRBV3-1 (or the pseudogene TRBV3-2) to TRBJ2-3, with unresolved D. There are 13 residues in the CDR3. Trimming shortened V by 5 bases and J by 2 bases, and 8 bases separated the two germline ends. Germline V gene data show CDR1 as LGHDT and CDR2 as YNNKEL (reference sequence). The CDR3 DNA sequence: TGTGCCAGCAGCGAAACATACACAGATACGCAGTATTTT. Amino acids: CASSETYTDTQYF.

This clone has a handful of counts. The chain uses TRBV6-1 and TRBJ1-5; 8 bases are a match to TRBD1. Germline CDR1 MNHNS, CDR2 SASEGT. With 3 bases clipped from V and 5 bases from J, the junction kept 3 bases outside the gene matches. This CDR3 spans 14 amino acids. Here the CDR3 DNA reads TGTGCCAGCAGTGACGGACAGGGTTATCAGCCCCAGCATTTT. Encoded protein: CASSDGQGYQPQHF.

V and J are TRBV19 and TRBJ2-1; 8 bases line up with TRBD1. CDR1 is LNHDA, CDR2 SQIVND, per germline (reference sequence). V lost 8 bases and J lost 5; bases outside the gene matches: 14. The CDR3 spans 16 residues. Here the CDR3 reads CASASPAGTGNNEQFF. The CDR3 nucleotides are TGTGCCAGTGCGTCGCCCGCGGGGACAGGCAACAATGAGCAGTTCTTC.

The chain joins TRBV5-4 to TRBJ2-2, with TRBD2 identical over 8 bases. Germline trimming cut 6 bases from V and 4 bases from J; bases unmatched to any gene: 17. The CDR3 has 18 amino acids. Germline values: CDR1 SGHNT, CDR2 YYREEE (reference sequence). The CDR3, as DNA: TGTGCCAGCAAAACGGGTGGTAGCGGGACCCTGGGCACCGGGGAGCTGTTTTTT. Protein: CASKTGGSGTLGTGELFF.

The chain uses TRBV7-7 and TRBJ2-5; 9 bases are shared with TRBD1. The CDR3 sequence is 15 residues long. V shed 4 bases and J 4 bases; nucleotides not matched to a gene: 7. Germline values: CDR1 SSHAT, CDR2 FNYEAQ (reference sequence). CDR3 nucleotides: TGTGCCAGCAGCTGGGGGACAGGGTCCTCAGAGACCCAGTACTTC. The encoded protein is CASSWGTGSSETQYF. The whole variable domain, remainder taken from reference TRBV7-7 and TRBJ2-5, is GAGVSQSPRYKVTKRGQDVTLRCDPISSHATLYWYQQALGQGPEFLTYFNYEAQPDKSGLPSDRFSAERPEGSISTLTIQRTEQRDSAMYRCASSWGTGSSETQYFGPGTRLLVL.

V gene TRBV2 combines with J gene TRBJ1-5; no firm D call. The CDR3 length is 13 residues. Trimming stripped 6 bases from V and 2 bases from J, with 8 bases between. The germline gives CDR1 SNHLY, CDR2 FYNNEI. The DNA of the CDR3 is TGTGCCAGCAGGCCTGAGGGCAATCAGCCCCAGCATTTT. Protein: CASRPEGNQPQHF. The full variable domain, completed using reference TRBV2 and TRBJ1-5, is EPEVTQTPSHQVTQMGQEVILRCVPISNHLYFYWYRQILGQKVEFLVSFYNNEISEKSEIFDDQFSVERPDGSNFTLKIRSTKLEDSAMYFCASRPEGNQPQHFGDGTRLSIL.

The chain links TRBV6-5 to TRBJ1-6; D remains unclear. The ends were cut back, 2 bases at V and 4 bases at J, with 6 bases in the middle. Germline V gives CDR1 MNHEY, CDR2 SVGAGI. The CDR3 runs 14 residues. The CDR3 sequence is CASSYKAYNSPLHF. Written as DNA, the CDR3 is TGTGCCAGCAGTTACAAAGCGTATAATTCACCCCTCCACTTT.

The CDR3 loop reads CATSRNRDRGTGELFF. In DNA, the CDR3 is TGTGCCACCAGCAGAAACCGGGACAGGGGCACCGGGGAGCTGTTTTTT. The J gene is TRBJ2-2, the V gene TRBV15; 10 nucleotides align to TRBD1. The CDR3 sequence is 16 residues long. V shed 2 bases, J shed 4 bases, and the junction held 4 bases outside the gene matches. The germline V gene encodes CDR1 LNHNV and CDR2 YYDKDF (reference sequence).

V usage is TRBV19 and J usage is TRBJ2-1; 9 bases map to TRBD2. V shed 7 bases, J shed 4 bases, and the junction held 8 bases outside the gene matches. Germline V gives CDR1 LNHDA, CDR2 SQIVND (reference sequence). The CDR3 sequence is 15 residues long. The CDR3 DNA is TGTGCCAGTACTCCAACTAGCGGGTTATACAATGAGCAGTTCTTC. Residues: CASTPTSGLYNEQFF. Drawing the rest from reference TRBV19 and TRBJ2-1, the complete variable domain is DGGITQSPKYLFRKEGQNVTLSCEQNLNHDAMYWYRQDPGQGLRLIYYSQIVNDFQKGDIAEGYSVSREKKESFPLTVTSAQKNPTAFYLCASTPTSGLYNEQFFGPGTRLTVL.

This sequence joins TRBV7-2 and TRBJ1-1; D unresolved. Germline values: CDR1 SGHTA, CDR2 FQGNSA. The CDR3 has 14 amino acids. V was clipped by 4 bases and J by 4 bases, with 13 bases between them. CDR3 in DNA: TGTGCCAGCAGCTCCGCCCGGGTGGGCACTGAAGCTTTCTTT. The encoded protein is CASSSARVGTEAFF.

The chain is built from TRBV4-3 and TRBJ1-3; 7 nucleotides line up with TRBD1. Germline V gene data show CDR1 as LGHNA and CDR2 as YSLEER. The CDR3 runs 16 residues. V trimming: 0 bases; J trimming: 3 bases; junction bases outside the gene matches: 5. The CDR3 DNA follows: TGCGCCAGCAGCCAAGATGAGGGGGCGATTGGAAACACCATATATTTT. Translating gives CASSQDEGAIGNTIYF.

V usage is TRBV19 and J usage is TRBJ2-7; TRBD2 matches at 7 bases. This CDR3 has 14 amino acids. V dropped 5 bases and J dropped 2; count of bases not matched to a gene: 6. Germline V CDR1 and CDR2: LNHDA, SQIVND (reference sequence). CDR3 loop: CASSPRGETYEQYF. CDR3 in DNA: TGTGCCAGTAGTCCCCGGGGGGAAACCTACGAGCAGTACTTC.

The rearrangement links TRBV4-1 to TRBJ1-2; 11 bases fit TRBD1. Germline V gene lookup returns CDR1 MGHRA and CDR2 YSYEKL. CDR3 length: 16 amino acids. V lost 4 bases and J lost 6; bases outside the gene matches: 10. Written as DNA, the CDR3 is TGCGCCAGCAGCCGCGGACAGGGGGCGTTTGGTGATGGCTACACCTTC. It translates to CASSRGQGAFGDGYTF.

Written as DNA, the CDR3 is TGTGCCAGTCTCAGAACGGACAGGGATGAAAAACTGTTTTTT. This codes for CASLRTDRDEKLFF. This chain uses TRBV19 with TRBJ1-4; 8 bases align to TRBD1. CDR3 size: 14 residues. The V and J ends lost 8 bases and 6 bases, in that order; junction bases with no gene match: 8. CDR1 and CDR2 (germline): LNHDA, SQIVND (reference sequence).

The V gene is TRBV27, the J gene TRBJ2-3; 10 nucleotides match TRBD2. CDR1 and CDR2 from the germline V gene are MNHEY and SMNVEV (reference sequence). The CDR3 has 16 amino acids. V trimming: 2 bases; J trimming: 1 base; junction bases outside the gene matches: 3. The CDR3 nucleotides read TGTGCCAGCAGTTTACGACTAGCGGGCGGCACAGATACGCAGTATTTT. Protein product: CASSLRLAGGTDTQYF.